A single sample is the source of the 17 T cell receptor beta chains below, sequenced in a study of T cells in Graves' hyperthyroidism and ophthalmopathy. The source material, RNA transcripts, was used to amplify TCR beta CDR3 regions. The HTBI primer set served for first-round RT-PCR of the TCR CDR3. TCRdb ran MiXCR on the multiplex PCR reads and lists one entry per CDR3 protein. The sample lists fewer than 750,000 distinct CDR3 sequences; 40% to 55% were seen once. Sample: peripheral blood or thyroid tissue (not recorded which). These receptors were collected from a young woman with Graves' hyperthyroidism.

J is TRBJ2-7 and V is TRBV7-6; 11 bases are shared with TRBD2. Germline V gives CDR1 SGHVS, CDR2 FNYEAQ. J lost 3 bases, V lost 6 bases, and 10 bases had no gene match. This CDR3 spans 16 amino acids. The CDR3 loop is CASSAPYSGRDYEQYF. The CDR3 DNA reads TGTGCCAGCAGTGCTCCCTATAGCGGGAGGGACTACGAGCAGTACTTC.

This clonotype was seen repeatedly, ten times or more. The rearrangement links TRBV9 to TRBJ1-2; no firm D call. CDR1 and CDR2 from the germline V gene are SGDLS and YYNGEE. The length of the CDR3 is 14 residues. Between the trimmed V and J ends, which lost 0 bases and 6 bases, there was a span of 12 bases. The CDR3 sequence is CASSVVPQSNGYTF. The CDR3 region has the DNA TGTGCCAGCAGCGTAGTCCCCCAGAGCAATGGCTACACCTTC.

This clonotype has at least ten counts. V gene TRBV6-5 combines with J gene TRBJ1-6; D is unresolved. The V end was cut by 2 bases, the J end by 3 bases, with 2 bases between. Germline-derived CDR1 and CDR2 are MNHEY and SVGAGI. This CDR3 spans 13 amino acids. The CDR3 here is CASSYNYNSPLHF. In nucleotides, the CDR3 is TGTGCCAGCAGTTACAACTATAATTCACCCCTCCACTTT.

This clonotype was found once. The chain links TRBV10-3 to TRBJ1-1; weak D call: TRBD1 (6 bases). CDR1 and CDR2 from the germline V gene are ENHRY and SYGVKD. This CDR3 contains 21 residues. Trimming took 7 bases from V and 0 from J, leaving 33 bases between them. CDR3 DNA sequence: TGTGCCATCACCAGAGAGGGGGAAGGTGGACACCGGGGAGCTATGAACACTGAAGCTTTCTTT. This gives the protein CAITREGEGGHRGAMNTEAFF.

This clonotype was seen at least ten times. CDR3 DNA: TGTGCCAGCAGTTCCCTCCGGGCGGGAGGGGCAGAGACCCAGTACTTC. Protein: CASSSLRAGGAETQYF. V is TRBV27 and J is TRBJ2-5, with 9 bases identical to TRBD2. CDR3 length: 16 residues. The trim removed 4 bases at V and 4 bases at J, leaving 10 bases unmatched. Germline CDR1 is MNHEY and CDR2 is SMNVEV (reference sequence).

V gene TRBV10-3 combines with J gene TRBJ2-2; 7 bases map to TRBD1. Germline trimming cut 3 bases from V and 2 bases from J; bases unmatched to any gene: 6. Germline V gene lookup returns CDR1 ENHRY and CDR2 SYGVKD. CDR3 length: 16 residues. CDR3 DNA sequence: TGTGCCATCAGTGAAGGGACAGCGCGAAACACCGGGGAGCTGTTTTTT. Its translation is CAISEGTARNTGELFF.

The rearrangement joins TRBV29-1 to TRBJ2-7; 7 bases match TRBD2. This CDR3 has 11 amino acids. The V gene end was trimmed by 8 bases and the J gene end by 3 bases; junction bases not matched to a gene: 4. From germline, CDR1 is SQVTM and CDR2 ANQGSEA. In nucleotides, the CDR3 is TGCAGCCACGCGGGGGACTACGAGCAGTACTTC. Translating gives CSHAGDYEQYF.

For this clonotype: This may come from a read error, since a much larger clone is one base off. J is TRBJ1-2 and V is TRBV13; D is undetermined. The CDR3 runs 15 residues. CDR1 PRHDT and CDR2 FYEKMQ come from the germline V gene (reference sequence). CDR3 nucleotides: TGTGCCAGCAGTTACTCGCGAGGTATCGGCTATGGCTACGCCTTC. Protein sequence: CASSYSRGIGYGYAF.

This clonotype was seen many times. V and J are TRBV6-2 or TRBV6-3 and TRBJ1-1, with D unresolved. The CDR3 has 14 amino acids. Germline V CDR1 and CDR2: MNHEY, SVGEGT. The ends were cut back, 7 bases at V and 3 bases at J, with 15 bases in the middle. The CDR3 here is CASTPPRIDTEAFF. In nucleotides, the CDR3 is TGTGCCAGCACTCCCCCGAGGATCGACACTGAAGCTTTCTTT.

This clonotype was counted at least ten times. V and J are TRBV7-2 and TRBJ1-1; 7 bases map to TRBD1. CDR3 length: 14 amino acids. Per the germline V gene, CDR1 is SGHTA and CDR2 is FQGNSA. V trimming: 6 bases; J trimming: 0 bases; junction bases outside the gene matches: 4. The CDR3 bases are TGTGCCAGCAGTATAGACAGGGTGAACACTGAAGCTTTCTTT. Amino acids: CASSIDRVNTEAFF. Supplemented by reference TRBV7-2 and TRBJ1-1, the full variable domain reads GAGVSQSPSNKVTEKGKDVELRCDPISGHTALYWYRQSLGQGLEFLIYFQGNSAPDKSGLPSDRFSAERTGGSVSTLTIQRTQQEDSAVYLCASSIDRVNTEAFFGQGTRLTVV.

At least ten counts were recorded for this clonotype. The chain uses TRBV7-9 and TRBJ2-7, with no clear D. CDR3 length equals 17 residues. Germline values: CDR1 SEHNR, CDR2 FQNEAQ (reference sequence). The V and J ends lost 2 bases and 0 bases respectively, with 17 bases between them. CDR3 DNA: TGTGCCAGCAGCTTAACCTATGAGAGGCCCAGCTCCTACGAGCAGTACTTC. This gives the protein CASSLTYERPSSYEQYF.

This clonotype appeared many times. The genes are TRBV29-1 and TRBJ1-2, with TRBD1 matching 9 bases. In germline, CDR1 is SQVTM, CDR2 ANQGSEA. This CDR3 comprises 13 residues. V lost 6 bases, J lost 8 bases, and 10 bases stayed unmatched. The CDR3 DNA sequence: TGCAGCGTAACCGGGACAGGGCTTCGGGGCTACACCTTC. It yields the protein CSVTGTGLRGYTF.

Of note for this clonotype: At one of its ends the junction is not consistent with the germline gene, which may arise from a read error. V gene TRBV6-6 combines with J gene TRBJ1-1; no clear D. The CDR3 is 14 amino acids. Germline V gene lookup returns CDR1 MNHNY and CDR2 SVGAGI (reference sequence). This CDR3 reads CAGSHANMNTEAFF. The CDR3 nucleotides are TGTGCCGGCAGCCACGCCAACATGAACACTGAAGCTTTCTTT.

At least ten counts were recorded for this clonotype. This rearrangement joins TRBV2 to TRBJ2-7, with 7 bases lining up with TRBD2. Germline V lookup: CDR1 SNHLY, CDR2 FYNNEI. V dropped 6 bases and J dropped 0; count of bases not matched to a gene: 8. This CDR3 region has 15 residues. DNA for the CDR3: TGTGCCAGCAGAGATACTAGCGTGAGCTCCTACGAGCAGTACTTC. It is translated as CASRDTSVSSYEQYF.

The CDR3 reads CATSSYTDTEAFF. The CDR3 region has the DNA TGTGCCACCAGCAGTTACACGGACACTGAAGCTTTCTTT. This chain joins TRBV15 and TRBJ1-1; D is ambiguous. Germline assignment: CDR1 LNHNV and CDR2 YYDKDF (reference sequence). The CDR3 has 13 amino acids. V was clipped by 3 bases and J by 3 bases, with 8 bases between them.

V is TRBV10-3 and J is TRBJ2-7, with D possibly being TRBD1 or TRBD2 (5 bases each). The CDR3 spans 15 residues. Germline V gene sequence: CDR1 ENHRY, CDR2 SYGVKD. Trimming pared 7 bases from V and 3 bases from J, leaving 19 bases between. This chain's CDR3 is CAITGGSRRVYEQYF. The CDR3 region has the DNA TGTGCCATCACTGGGGGTAGTAGAAGGGTCTACGAGCAGTACTTC.

V gene TRBV5-1 combines with J gene TRBJ2-5; 8 nucleotides line up with TRBD1. V shed 0 bases and J 7 bases; nucleotides not matched to a gene: 5. Germline loops: CDR1 SGHRS, CDR2 YFSETQ. This CDR3 has 14 amino acids. In DNA form, the CDR3 reads TGCGCCAGCAGCTTGGCTTTTGGACAGGGGACCCAGTACTTC. Encoded protein: CASSLAFGQGTQYF. The full variable domain, its missing parts supplied by reference TRBV5-1 and TRBJ2-5, is KAGVTQTPRYLIKTRGQQVTLSCSPISGHRSVSWYQQTPGQGLQFLFEYFSETQRNKGNFPGRFSGRQFSNSRSEMNVSTLELGDSALYLCASSLAFGQGTQYFGPGTRLLVL.